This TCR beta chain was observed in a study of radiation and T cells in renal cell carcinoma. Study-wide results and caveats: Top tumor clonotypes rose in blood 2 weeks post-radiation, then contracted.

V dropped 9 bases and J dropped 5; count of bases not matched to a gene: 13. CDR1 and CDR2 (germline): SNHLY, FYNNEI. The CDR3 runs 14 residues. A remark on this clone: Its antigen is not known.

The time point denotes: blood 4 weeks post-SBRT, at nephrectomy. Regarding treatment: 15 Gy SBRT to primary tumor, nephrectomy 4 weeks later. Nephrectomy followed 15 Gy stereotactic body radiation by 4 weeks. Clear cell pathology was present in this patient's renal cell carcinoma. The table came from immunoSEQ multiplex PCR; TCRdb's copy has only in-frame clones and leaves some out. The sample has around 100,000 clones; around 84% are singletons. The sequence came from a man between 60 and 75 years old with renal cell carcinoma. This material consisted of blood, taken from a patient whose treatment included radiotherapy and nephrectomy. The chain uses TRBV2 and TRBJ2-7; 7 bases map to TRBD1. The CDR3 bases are TGTGCCAGGAGGGGGCTACAGGGTTGGGACGAGCAGTACTTC. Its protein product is CARRGLQGWDEQYF.